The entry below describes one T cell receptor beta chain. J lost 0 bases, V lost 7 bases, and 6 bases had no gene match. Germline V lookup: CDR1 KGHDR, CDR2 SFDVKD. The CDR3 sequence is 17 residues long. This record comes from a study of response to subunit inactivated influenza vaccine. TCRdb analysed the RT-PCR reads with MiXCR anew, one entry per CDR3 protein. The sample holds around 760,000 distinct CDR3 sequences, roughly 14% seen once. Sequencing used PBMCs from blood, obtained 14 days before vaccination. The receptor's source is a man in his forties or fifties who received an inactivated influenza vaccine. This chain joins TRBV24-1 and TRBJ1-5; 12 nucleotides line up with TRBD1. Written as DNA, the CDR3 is TGTGCCACCAGCCCCGGGACAGGGGGCCGTAGCAATCAGCCCCAGCATTTT. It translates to CATSPGTGGRSNQPQHF.